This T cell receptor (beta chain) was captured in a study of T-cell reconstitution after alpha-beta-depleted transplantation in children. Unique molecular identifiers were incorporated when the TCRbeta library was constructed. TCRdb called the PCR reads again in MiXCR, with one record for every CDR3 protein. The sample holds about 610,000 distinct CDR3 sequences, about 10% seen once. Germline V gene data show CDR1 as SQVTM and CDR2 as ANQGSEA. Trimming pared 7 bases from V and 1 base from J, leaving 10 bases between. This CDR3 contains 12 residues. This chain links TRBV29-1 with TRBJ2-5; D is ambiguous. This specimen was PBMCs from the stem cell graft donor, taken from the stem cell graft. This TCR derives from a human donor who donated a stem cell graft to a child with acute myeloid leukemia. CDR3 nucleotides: TGCAGCGGGAGACGGCCCCAAGAGACCCAGTACTTC. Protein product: CSGRRPQETQYF.